This entry features one TCR beta chain sequence. Assay used: immunoSEQ multiplex PCR; TCRdb lists only in-frame clones, some missing. The data contain 99,000 or so clones, 93% of them singletons. The CDR3 covers 16 residues. Germline V lookup: CDR1 LNHDA, CDR2 SQIVND (reference sequence). V was clipped by 4 bases and J by 0 bases, with 14 bases between them. The data originate from a study of T cell responses to AZD1222 COVID-19 vaccine. This clonotype was obtained from an adult in good health. The V call is TRBV19, the J call TRBJ2-3; D not resolved. Sequencing was performed on peripheral blood, taken on day 0 of AZD1222 vaccination. The CDR3 region is CASSTGNPPSTDTQYF. The CDR3 nucleotides read TGTGCCAGTAGTACCGGAAACCCGCCCAGCACAGATACGCAGTATTTT.